This TCR beta chain originates from a study of T-cell reconstitution after alpha-beta-depleted transplantation in children. This clonotype turned up a few times. Preparation of the TCRbeta library was carried out with unique molecular identifiers. One entry per CDR3 protein results from TCRdb running MiXCR on the PCR reads. The sample holds about 640,000 distinct CDR3 sequences, roughly 15% seen once. The V gene's germline CDR1 is MDHEN and CDR2 SYDVKM. This CDR3 is 11 amino acids long. The V gene lost 7 bases and the J gene lost 1 base, with 4 bases spanning the gap. The sequence derives from a human donor who donated a stem cell graft to a child with acute myeloid leukemia. This chain connects TRBV28 to TRBJ1-1; D is undetermined. The sample here was PBMCs from the stem cell graft donor, taken from the stem cell graft. The CDR3 DNA reads TGTGCCAGCACCGAGAACACTGAAGCTTTCTTT. It encodes CASTENTEAFF.